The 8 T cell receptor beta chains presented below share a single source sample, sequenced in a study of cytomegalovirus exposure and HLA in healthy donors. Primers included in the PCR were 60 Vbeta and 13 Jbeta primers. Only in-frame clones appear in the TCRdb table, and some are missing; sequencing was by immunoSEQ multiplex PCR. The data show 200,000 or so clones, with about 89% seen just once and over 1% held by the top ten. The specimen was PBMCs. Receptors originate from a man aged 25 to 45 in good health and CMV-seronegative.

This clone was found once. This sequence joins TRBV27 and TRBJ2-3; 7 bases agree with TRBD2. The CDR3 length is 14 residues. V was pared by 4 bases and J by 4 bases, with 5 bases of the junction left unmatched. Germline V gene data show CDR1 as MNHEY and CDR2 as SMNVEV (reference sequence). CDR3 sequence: CASSSGLVPDTQYF. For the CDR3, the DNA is TGTGCCAGCAGTTCAGGACTAGTACCAGATACGCAGTATTTT.

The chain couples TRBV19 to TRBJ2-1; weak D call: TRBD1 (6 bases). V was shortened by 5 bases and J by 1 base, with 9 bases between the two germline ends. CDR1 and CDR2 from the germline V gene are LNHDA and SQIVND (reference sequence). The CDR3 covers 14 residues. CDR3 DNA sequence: TGTGCCAGTAGTCTGAGGGGGTCCTACAATGAGCAGTTCTTC. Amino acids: CASSLRGSYNEQFF.

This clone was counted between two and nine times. The DNA for the CDR3 is TGTGCCAGCAGTTCCTGGGGGGGGGCTGAAAAACTGTTTTTT. Its translation: CASSSWGGAEKLFF. The rearrangement uses TRBV25-1 and TRBJ1-4, with D maybe TRBD1 (6 bases). V gave up 5 bases and J gave up 7 bases, with 14 bases separating them. The CDR3 is 14 residues long. The germline gives CDR1 MGHDK, CDR2 SYGVNS.

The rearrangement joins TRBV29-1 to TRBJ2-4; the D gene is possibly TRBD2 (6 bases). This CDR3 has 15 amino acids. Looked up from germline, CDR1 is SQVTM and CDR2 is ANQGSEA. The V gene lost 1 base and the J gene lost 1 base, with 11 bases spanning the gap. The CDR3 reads CSVEGTGGAKNIQYF. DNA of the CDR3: TGCAGCGTTGAAGGGACTGGAGGGGCCAAAAACATTCAGTACTTC. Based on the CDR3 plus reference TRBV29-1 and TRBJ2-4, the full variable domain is SAVISQKPSRDICQRGTSLTIQCQVDSQVTMMFWYRQQPGQSLTLIATANQGSEATYESGFVIDKFPISRPNLTFSTLTVSNMSPEDSSIYLCSVEGTGGAKNIQYFGAGTRLSVL.

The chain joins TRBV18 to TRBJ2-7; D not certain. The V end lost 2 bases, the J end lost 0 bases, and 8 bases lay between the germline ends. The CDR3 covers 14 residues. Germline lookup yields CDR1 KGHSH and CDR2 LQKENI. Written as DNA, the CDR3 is TGTGCCAGCTCACCAGCCGAGGCCTCCTACGAGCAGTACTTC. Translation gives CASSPAEASYEQYF.

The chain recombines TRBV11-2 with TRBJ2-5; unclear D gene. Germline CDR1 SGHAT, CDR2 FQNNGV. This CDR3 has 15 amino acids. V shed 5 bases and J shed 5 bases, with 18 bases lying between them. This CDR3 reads CASSPRQRAYETQYF. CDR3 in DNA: TGTGCCAGCAGCCCGCGCCAGCGCGCATATGAGACCCAGTACTTC.

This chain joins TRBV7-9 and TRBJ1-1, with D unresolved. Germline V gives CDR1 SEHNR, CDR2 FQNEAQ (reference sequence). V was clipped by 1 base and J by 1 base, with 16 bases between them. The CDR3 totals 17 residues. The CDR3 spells CASSLDESGARNTEAFF. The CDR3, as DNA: TGTGCCAGCAGCTTAGACGAATCGGGAGCCCGGAACACTGAAGCTTTCTTT.

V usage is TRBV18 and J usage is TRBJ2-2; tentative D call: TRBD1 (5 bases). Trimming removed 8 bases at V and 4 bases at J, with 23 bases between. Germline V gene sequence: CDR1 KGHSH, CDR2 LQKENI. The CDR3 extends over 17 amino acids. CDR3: CASPVESREASTGELFF. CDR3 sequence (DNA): TGTGCCAGCCCGGTGGAAAGCAGGGAAGCGAGCACCGGGGAGCTGTTTTTT.